The text below deals with one TCR beta chain. What it binds is not known. Some clones are missing from TCRdb's copy, which holds only in-frame ones; the method was immunoSEQ multiplex PCR. The sample yields 15,000 to 20,000 clones, 78% seen once. This record comes from a study of OX40 agonist ivuxolimab in advanced cancers. Study at large: Recorded diagnoses for dose-escalation patients were hepatocellular carcinoma, melanoma, renal cell or head and neck cancer. Study-level results: There were, on average, more expanded clones in CD8+ T cells than in CD4+.

V was clipped by 5 bases and J by 2 bases, with 16 bases between them. This CDR3 comprises 16 residues. The germline V gene encodes CDR1 LNHDA and CDR2 SQIVND (reference sequence). The sample in question was CD4+ or CD8+ T cells sorted from blood, obtained in a trial of the OX40 agonist ivuxolimab. The chain uses TRBV19 and TRBJ2-1; no firm D call. The TCR sequence derives from an adult with an advanced solid tumor such as melanoma, head and neck, liver or kidney cancer. The CDR3 nucleotides are TGTGCCAGTAGTGTCAGAGCAGGTAATCCCTACAATGAGCAGTTCTTC. This encodes CASSVRAGNPYNEQFF.